Each of the 8 T cell receptor beta chains below was sequenced from the same sample in a study of cytomegalovirus exposure and HLA in healthy donors. The primer mix had 60 Vbeta and 13 Jbeta primers. Profiled with immunoSEQ multiplex PCR; TCRdb holds only in-frame clones, not every one. Of about 120,000 clones in the sample, about 86% are singletons; the top ten hold about 3.9%. The specimen sequenced was PBMCs. These TCRs come from a woman aged 30 to 39 in good health and CMV-seronegative.

The chain links TRBV30 to TRBJ1-2; a weak D match, TRBD1 (5 bases). The germline V gene has CDR1 GTSNPN and CDR2 SVGIG (reference sequence). The CDR3 sequence is 12 residues long. Trimming shortened V by 1 base and J by 4 bases, and 7 bases separated the two germline ends. Here the CDR3 DNA reads TGTGCCTGGAGTGGACAGACCTATGGCTACACCTTC. It specifies CAWSGQTYGYTF.

V and J are TRBV7-2 and TRBJ1-5; the D gene is possibly TRBD1 (6 bases). The ends were cut back, 5 bases at V and 2 bases at J, with 13 bases in the middle. This CDR3 region has 15 residues. Germline V gene lookup returns CDR1 SGHTA and CDR2 FQGNSA. The CDR3 sequence: CASSPGGTGNQPQHF. The CDR3 DNA sequence: TGTGCCAGCAGCCCTGGGGGCACGGGCAATCAGCCCCAGCATTTT.

The rearrangement joins TRBV11-2 to TRBJ2-5, with no clear D. The J call may not be correct, given that the DNA end is closer to TRBJ2-7. CDR1 SGHAT and CDR2 FQNNGV come from the germline V gene. This CDR3 comprises 13 residues. The CDR3 loop reads CASSQSRLYEQYF. The CDR3 nucleotides are TGTGCCAGCAGCCAATCTAGATTGTACGAGCAGTACTTC.

The table lists this clone with a few counts. The V gene is TRBV27, the J gene TRBJ1-5; perhaps TRBD1 as D (5 bases). Germline CDR1 and CDR2: MNHEY and SMNVEV (reference sequence). The CDR3 is 13 residues long. The ends were cut back, 6 bases at V and 4 bases at J, with 10 bases in the middle. CDR3 loop: CASSRDRNQPQHF. CDR3 bases: TGTGCCAGCAGCCGAGACAGAAATCAGCCCCAGCATTTT.

V is TRBV7-6 and J is TRBJ2-1; 7 bases match TRBD2. This CDR3 spans 17 amino acids. V shed 1 base, J shed 7 bases, and the junction held 13 bases outside the gene matches. Looked up from germline, CDR1 is SGHVS and CDR2 is FNYEAQ. This chain's CDR3 is CASSLVGAGVTGNEQFF. In nucleotides, the CDR3 is TGTGCCAGCAGCTTAGTTGGGGCGGGAGTCACTGGGAATGAGCAGTTCTTC.

About this clone: One end of the junction varies from germline; a read error may be responsible. This sequence joins TRBV28 and TRBJ1-5, with TRBD1 matching over 10 bases. Germline loops: CDR1 MDHEN, CDR2 SYDVKM. The CDR3 is made up of 15 amino acids. The CDR3 nucleotides read TGTGCCAGCAGTTTGGAGACAGGGGGCAAACAGCCCCAGCATTTT. It specifies CASSLETGGKQPQHF. The full variable domain, rest sourced from reference TRBV28 and TRBJ1-5, is DVKVTQSSRYLVKRTGEKVFLECVQDMDHENMFWYRQDPGLGLRLIYFSYDVKMKEKGDIPEGYSVSREKKERFSLILESASTNQTSMYLCASSLETGGKQPQHFGDGTRLSIL.

This chain links TRBV7-2 with TRBJ1-2; 10 positions agree with TRBD1. V trimming: 5 bases; J trimming: 0 bases; junction bases outside the gene matches: 12. Germline V lookup: CDR1 SGHTA, CDR2 FQGNSA. The CDR3 has 18 amino acids. CDR3 sequence reads: CASSKDGTGVLANYGYTF. CDR3 nucleotide sequence: TGTGCCAGCAGCAAAGACGGGACAGGGGTCTTAGCTAACTATGGCTACACCTTC.

V is TRBV4-3 and J is TRBJ2-1, with D perhaps TRBD2 (6 bases). Germline CDR1 reads LGHNA; CDR2 reads YSLEER. The CDR3 is 16 residues long. V lost 1 base to trimming and J lost 9 bases, with 19 bases between them. The CDR3 protein is CASSQAAFGGVSEQFF. Here the CDR3 DNA reads TGCGCCAGCAGCCAAGCGGCTTTTGGCGGGGTAAGTGAGCAGTTCTTC.